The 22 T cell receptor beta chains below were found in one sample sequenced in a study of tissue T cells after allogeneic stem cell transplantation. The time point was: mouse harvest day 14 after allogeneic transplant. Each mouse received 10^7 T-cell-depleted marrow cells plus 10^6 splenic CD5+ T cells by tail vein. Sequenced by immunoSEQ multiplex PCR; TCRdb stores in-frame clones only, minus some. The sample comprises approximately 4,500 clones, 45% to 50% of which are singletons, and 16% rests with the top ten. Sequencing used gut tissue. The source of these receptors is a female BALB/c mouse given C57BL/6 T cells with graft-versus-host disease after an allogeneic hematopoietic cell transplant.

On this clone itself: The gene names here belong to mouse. The part of the CDR3 DNA that was read is TGTGCCAGCAGTCGGACTGGCTCCTATGAACAGTAC. It specifies CASSRTGSYEQY. The full CDR3 protein is CASSRTGSYEQYF. The rearrangement uses TRBV15 and TRBJ2-7, with TRBD2 matching over 7 bases. The CDR3 end is not reached by the read, which stops 1 residue before it; the germline J gene fills it in. Germline CDR1 SGHND, CDR2 FRSKSL. This CDR3 is 13 amino acids long. Trimming removed 5 bases from V and 0 bases from J; junction bases left unmatched: 1.

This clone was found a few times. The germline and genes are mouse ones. The CDR3 loop reads CASSQEPGGAVTGQLYF. CDR3 bases read: TGTGCCAGCAGCCAAGAGCCTGGGGGGGCGGTCACCGGGCAGCTCTAC. J is TRBJ2-2 and V is TRBV5, with TRBD2 identical over 10 bases. The CDR3 end falls 1 residue outside the read, so it is completed with the germline J gene. CDR1 is LGHNA and CDR2 is YNLKQL in the germline V gene (reference sequence). V was pared by 0 bases and J by 4 bases, with 5 bases of the junction left unmatched. This CDR3 contains 17 residues.

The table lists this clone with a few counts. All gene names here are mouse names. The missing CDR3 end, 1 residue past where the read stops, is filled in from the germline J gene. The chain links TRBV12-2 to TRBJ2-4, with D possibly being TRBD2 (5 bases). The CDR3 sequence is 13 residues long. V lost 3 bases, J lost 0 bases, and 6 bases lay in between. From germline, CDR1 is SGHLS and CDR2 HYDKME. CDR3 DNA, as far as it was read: TGTGCCAGCTCTTGGACTAGTCAAAACACCTTGTAC. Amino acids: CASSWTSQNTLY. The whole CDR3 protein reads CASSWTSQNTLYF.

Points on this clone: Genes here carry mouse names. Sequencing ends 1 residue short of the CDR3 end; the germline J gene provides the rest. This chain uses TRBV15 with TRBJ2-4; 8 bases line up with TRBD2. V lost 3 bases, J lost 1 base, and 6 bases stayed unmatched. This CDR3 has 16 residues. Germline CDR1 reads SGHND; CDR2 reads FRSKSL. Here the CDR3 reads CASSLRLGGGQNTLYF. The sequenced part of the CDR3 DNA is TGTGCCAGCAGTTTGCGGCTGGGGGGAGGTCAAAACACCTTGTAC.

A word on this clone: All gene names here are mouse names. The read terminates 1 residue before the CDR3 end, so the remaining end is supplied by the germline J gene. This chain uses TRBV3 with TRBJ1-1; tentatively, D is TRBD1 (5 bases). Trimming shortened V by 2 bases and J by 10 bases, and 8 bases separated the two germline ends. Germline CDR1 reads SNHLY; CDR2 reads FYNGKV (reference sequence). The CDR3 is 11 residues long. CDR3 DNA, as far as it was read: TGTGCCAGCAGCTTACAGGGTCGAGTCTTC. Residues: CASSLQGRVF. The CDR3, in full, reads CASSLQGRVFF.

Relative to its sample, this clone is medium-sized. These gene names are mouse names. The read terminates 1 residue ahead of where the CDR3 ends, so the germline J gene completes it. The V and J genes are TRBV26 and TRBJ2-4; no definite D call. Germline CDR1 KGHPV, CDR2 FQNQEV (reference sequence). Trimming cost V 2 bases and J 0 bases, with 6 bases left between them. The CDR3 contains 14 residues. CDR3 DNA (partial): TGTGCCAGCAGTCTGCTGGTTAGTCAAAACACCTTGTAC. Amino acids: CASSLLVSQNTLY. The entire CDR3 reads CASSLLVSQNTLYF.

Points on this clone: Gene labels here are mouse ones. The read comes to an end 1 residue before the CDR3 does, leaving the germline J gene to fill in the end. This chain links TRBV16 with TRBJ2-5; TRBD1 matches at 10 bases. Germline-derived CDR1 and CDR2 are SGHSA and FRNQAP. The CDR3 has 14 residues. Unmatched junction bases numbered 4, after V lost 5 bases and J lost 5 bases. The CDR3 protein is CASSKDRGRDTQYF. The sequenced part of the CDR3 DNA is TGTGCAAGCAGCAAGGACAGGGGGAGAGACACCCAGTAC.

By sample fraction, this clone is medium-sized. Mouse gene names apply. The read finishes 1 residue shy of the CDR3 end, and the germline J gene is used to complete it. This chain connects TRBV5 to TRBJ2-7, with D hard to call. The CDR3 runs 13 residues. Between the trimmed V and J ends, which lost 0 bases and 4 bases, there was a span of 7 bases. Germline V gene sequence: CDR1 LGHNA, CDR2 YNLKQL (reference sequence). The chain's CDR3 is CASSQDRLYEQYF. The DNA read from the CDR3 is TGTGCCAGCAGCCAAGATCGGCTTTATGAACAGTAC.

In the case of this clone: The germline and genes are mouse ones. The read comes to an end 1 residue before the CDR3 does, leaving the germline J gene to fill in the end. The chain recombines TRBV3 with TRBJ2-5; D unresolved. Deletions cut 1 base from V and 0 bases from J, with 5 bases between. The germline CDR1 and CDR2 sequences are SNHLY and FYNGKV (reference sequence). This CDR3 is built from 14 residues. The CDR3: CASSLVGNQDTQYF. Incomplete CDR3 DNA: TGTGCCAGCAGCTTAGTCGGTAACCAAGACACCCAGTAC.

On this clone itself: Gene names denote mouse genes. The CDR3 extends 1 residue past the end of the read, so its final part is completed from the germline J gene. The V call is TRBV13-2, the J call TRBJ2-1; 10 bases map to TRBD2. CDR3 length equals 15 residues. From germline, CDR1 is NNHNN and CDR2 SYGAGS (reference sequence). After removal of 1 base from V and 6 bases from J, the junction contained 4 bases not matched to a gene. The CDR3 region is CASGDWDWGLAEQFF. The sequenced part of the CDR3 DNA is TGTGCCAGCGGTGATTGGGACTGGGGTCTTGCTGAGCAGTTC.

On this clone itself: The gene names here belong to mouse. CDR3 region: CASRKWGNQNTLYF. The CDR3 DNA, read in part, is TGTGCCAGCAGGAAGTGGGGGAATCAAAACACCTTGTAC. V gene TRBV4 combines with J gene TRBJ2-4; D is possibly TRBD2 (6 bases). The observed sequence ends 1 residue before the CDR3 terminus, with the missing tail filled in from the germline J gene. From germline, CDR1 is LGHDT and CDR2 YNNKQL (reference sequence). This CDR3 contains 14 residues. Trimming removed 6 bases from V and 2 bases from J, with 12 bases in between.

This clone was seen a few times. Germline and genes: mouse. The CDR3 is CASSHPWGGGDTQYF. The DNA read from the CDR3 is TGTGCCAGCAGCCACCCCTGGGGGGGAGGTGACACCCAGTAC. V gene TRBV2 combines with J gene TRBJ2-5; 9 bases map to TRBD2. The read comes to an end 1 residue before the CDR3 does, leaving the germline J gene to fill in the end. The germline gives CDR1 LGHNA, CDR2 YSYQKL. V shed 3 bases and J 6 bases; nucleotides not matched to a gene: 7. The CDR3 length is 15 residues. Filled out from reference TRBV2 and TRBJ2-5, the complete variable domain reads DPKIIQKPKYLVAVTGSEKILICEQYLGHNAMYWYRQSAKKPLEFMFSYSYQKLMDNQTASSRFQPQSSKKNHLDLQITALKPDDSATYFCASSHPWGGGDTQYFGPGTRLLVL.

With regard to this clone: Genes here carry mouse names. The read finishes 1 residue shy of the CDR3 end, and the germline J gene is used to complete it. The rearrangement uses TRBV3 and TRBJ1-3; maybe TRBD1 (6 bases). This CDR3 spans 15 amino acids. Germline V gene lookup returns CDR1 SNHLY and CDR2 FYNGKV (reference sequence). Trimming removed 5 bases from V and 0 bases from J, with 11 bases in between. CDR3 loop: CASSLQGNSGNTLYF. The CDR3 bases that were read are TGTGCCAGCAGCCTACAGGGAAATTCTGGAAATACGCTCTAT.

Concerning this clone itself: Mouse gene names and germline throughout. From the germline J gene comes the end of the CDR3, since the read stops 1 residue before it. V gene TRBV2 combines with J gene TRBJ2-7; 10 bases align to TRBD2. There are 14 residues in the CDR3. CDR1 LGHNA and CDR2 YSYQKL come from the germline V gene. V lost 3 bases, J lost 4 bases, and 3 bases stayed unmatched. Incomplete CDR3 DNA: TGTGCCAGCAGCCAGGACTGGGGGATATATGAACAGTAC. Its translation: CASSQDWGIYEQY. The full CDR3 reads CASSQDWGIYEQYF.

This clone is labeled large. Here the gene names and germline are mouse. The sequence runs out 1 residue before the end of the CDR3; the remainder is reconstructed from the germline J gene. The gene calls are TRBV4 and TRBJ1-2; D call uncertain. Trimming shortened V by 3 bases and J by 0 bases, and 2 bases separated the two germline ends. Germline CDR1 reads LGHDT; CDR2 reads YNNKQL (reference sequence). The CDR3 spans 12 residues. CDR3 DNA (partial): TGTGCCAGCAGCTATCCAAACTCCGACTACACC. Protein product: CASSYPNSDYT. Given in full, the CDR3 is CASSYPNSDYTF.

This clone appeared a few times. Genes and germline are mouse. The sequenced part of the CDR3 DNA is TGCACCTGCAGTGCCCGGGACAGGAGTCAAAACACCTTGTAC. Protein product: CTCSARDRSQNTLY. The entire CDR3 reads CTCSARDRSQNTLYF. This sequence joins TRBV1 and TRBJ2-4; 8 bases map to TRBD1. Read data end 1 residue before the CDR3 end; the end is taken from the germline J gene. Germline CDR1 is NSQYPW and CDR2 is LRSPGD (reference sequence). The length of the CDR3 is 15 residues. The junction had 2 bases not matched to a gene; V was cut back by 3 bases and J by 0 bases. The full variable domain, its missing parts supplied by reference TRBV1 and TRBJ2-4, is VTLLEQNPRWRLVPRGQAVNLRCILKNSQYPWMSWYQQDLQKQLQWLFTLRSPGDKEVKSLPGADYLATRVTDTELRLQVANMSQGRTLYCTCSARDRSQNTLYFGAGTRLSVL.

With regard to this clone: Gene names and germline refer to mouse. CDR3 sequence: CASSLWDNSYEQYF. Partial CDR3 DNA: TGTGCCAGCAGTCTGTGGGACAACTCCTATGAACAGTAC. The rearrangement uses TRBV26 and TRBJ2-7, with a possible D match to TRBD1 (6 bases). From the germline J gene comes the end of the CDR3, since the read stops 1 residue before it. The CDR3 length is 14 residues. Germline V gene sequence: CDR1 KGHPV, CDR2 FQNQEV (reference sequence). V dropped 1 base and J dropped 0 bases, with 7 bases sitting between them.

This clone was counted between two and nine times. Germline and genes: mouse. The sequenced part of the CDR3 DNA is TGTGCCAGCAGCTTAAGGACAGGGGGCTATGGAAATACGCTCTAT. It translates to CASSLRTGGYGNTLY. The entire CDR3 protein is CASSLRTGGYGNTLYF. The chain carries TRBV3 and TRBJ1-3; 11 positions match TRBD1. The read terminates 1 residue before the CDR3 end, so the remaining end is supplied by the germline J gene. Trimming cost V 2 bases and J 3 bases; bases outside gene matches: 3. The CDR3 covers 16 residues. The V gene's germline CDR1 is SNHLY and CDR2 FYNGKV (reference sequence).

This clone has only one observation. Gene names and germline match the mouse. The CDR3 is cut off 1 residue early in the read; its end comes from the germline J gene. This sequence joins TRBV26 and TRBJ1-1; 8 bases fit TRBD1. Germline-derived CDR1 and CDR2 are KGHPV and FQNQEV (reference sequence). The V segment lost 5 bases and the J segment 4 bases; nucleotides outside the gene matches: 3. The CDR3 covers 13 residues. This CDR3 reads CASSIQGGTEVFF. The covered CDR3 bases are TGTGCCAGCAGTATACAGGGGGGCACAGAAGTCTTC.

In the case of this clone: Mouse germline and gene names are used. CDR3 protein: CSSRQGRDSPLYF. Partial CDR3 DNA: TGCTCCAGCAGACAGGGAAGGGATTCGCCCCTCTAC. This chain connects TRBV23 to TRBJ1-6; the D call of TRBD1 is as the table states it, not checked on the DNA. The CDR3 is cut off 1 residue early in the read; its end comes from the germline J gene. Being an ORF, TRBJ1-6 has a function that is uncertain. The germline V gene has CDR1 KGHTA and CDR2 FQNQQP. This CDR3 region has 13 residues.

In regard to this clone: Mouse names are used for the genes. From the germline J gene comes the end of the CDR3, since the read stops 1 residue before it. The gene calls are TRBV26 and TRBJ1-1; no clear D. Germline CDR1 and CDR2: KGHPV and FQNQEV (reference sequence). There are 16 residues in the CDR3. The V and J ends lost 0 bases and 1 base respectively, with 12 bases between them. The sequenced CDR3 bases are TGTGCCAGCAGTCTGTCATGGGCGGGAGGAAACACAGAAGTCTTC. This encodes CASSLSWAGGNTEVF. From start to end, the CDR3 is CASSLSWAGGNTEVFF.

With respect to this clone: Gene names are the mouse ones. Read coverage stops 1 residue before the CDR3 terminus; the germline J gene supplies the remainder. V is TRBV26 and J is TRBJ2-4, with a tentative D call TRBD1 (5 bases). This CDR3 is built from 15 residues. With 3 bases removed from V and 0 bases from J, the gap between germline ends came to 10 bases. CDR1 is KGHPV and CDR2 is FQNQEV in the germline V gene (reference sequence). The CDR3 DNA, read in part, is TGTGCCAGCAGTCTCCAGGGCACTAGTCAAAACACCTTGTAC. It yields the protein CASSLQGTSQNTLY. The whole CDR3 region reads CASSLQGTSQNTLYF.